A single sample is the source of the 32 T cell receptor beta chains below, sequenced in a study of CD8+ T cells in alopecia areata. Reverse transcription of extracted RNA yielded cDNA, which provided the sequencing template. Some clones are missing from TCRdb's copy, which holds only in-frame ones; the method was immunoSEQ multiplex PCR. The sample yields 130,000 to 150,000 clones, approximately 50% seen once. The material sequenced was CD4+ T cells sorted from blood. The source of these receptors is a human donor with alopecia areata.

In this sample, this clone turned up a few times. V is TRBV29-1 and J is TRBJ1-5; D perhaps matches TRBD1 (5 bases). Germline CDR1 SQVTM, CDR2 ANQGSEA. The CDR3 length is 12 residues. V gave up 5 bases and J gave up 4 bases, with 9 bases separating them. The CDR3 loop is CSVQEGNQPQHF. The CDR3 DNA follows: TGCAGCGTTCAGGAGGGGAATCAGCCCCAGCATTTT.

The rearrangement joins TRBV7-3 to TRBJ1-5; D not resolved. Germline CDR1 and CDR2: SGHTA and FQGTGA. The germline V and J ends were trimmed by 5 bases and 4 bases, with 15 bases remaining between them. CDR3 length: 15 amino acids. DNA for the CDR3: TGTGCCAGCAGCCTCACGGGGAATCGGAATCAGCCCCAGCATTTT. As protein: CASSLTGNRNQPQHF.

V is TRBV30 and J is TRBJ2-5; D not resolved. Per germline, CDR1 GTSNPN and CDR2 SVGIG (reference sequence). V lost 3 bases, J lost 4 bases, and 9 bases lay in between. The CDR3 length is 12 residues. CDR3 nucleotide sequence: TGTGCCTGGAGGTTGGGCGGAGAGACCCAGTACTTC. This sequence encodes CAWRLGGETQYF.

The chain joins TRBV5-5 to TRBJ2-1; 11 nucleotides line up with TRBD1. J lost 0 bases, V lost 4 bases, and 6 bases had no gene match. CDR3 size: 17 residues. From germline, CDR1 is SGHKS and CDR2 YYEKEE (reference sequence). This chain's CDR3 is CASSPRTGGVSYNEQFF. DNA for the CDR3: TGTGCCAGCAGCCCAAGGACAGGGGGCGTCTCCTACAATGAGCAGTTCTTC. Variable domain in full (rest from reference TRBV5-5 and TRBJ2-1): DAGVTQSPTHLIKTRGQQVTLRCSPISGHKSVSWYQQVLGQGPQFIFQYYEKEERGRGNFPDRFSARQFPNYSSELNVNALLLGDSALYLCASSPRTGGVSYNEQFFGPGTRLTVL.

This clone was seen more than once but under ten times. V gene TRBV11-3 combines with J gene TRBJ2-7, with D unclear. The CDR3 length is 12 residues. The germline V gene encodes CDR1 SGHNT and CDR2 YENEEA. V was cut by 3 bases and J by 5 bases, with 8 bases left in between. The CDR3 sequence is CASSFTENEQYF. The CDR3 DNA sequence: TGTGCCAGCAGCTTCACAGAGAACGAGCAGTACTTC.

This clone appeared a few times. The chain is built from TRBV29-1 and TRBJ1-2; TRBD1 agrees at 8 bases. Germline CDR1 and CDR2: SQVTM and ANQGSEA. J was trimmed by 5 bases and V by 5 bases; bases with no gene match: 13. CDR3 length: 15 residues. The CDR3 DNA reads TGCAGCGTTACCACTGGACAGGGAATGAATTATGGCTACACCTTC. Amino acid sequence: CSVTTGQGMNYGYTF.

In this sample, this clone turned up many times. The rearrangement joins TRBV7-2 to TRBJ2-1; 7 positions agree with TRBD2. The germline CDR1 and CDR2 sequences are SGHTA and FQGNSA. This CDR3 has 16 amino acids. The junction had 8 bases not matched to a gene; V was cut back by 2 bases and J by 4 bases. CDR3 in DNA: TGTGCCAGCAGCTTAACGCGGCTAGCGGTTTACAATGAGCAGTTCTTC. As protein: CASSLTRLAVYNEQFF.

The chain couples TRBV29-1 to TRBJ2-3; TRBD1 is a possible D gene (5 bases). Germline values: CDR1 SQVTM, CDR2 ANQGSEA. The V gene lost 2 bases and the J gene lost 4 bases, with 22 bases spanning the gap. The CDR3 contains 17 residues. The CDR3 coding sequence is TGCAGCGTTGAAAATCCGGTTGGGCAGGGTGGTTCAGATACGCAGTATTTT. This translates into CSVENPVGQGGSDTQYF.

As for this clone: Other DNA sequences in this sample translate to the same CDR3. The chain recombines TRBV4-1 with TRBJ2-5; the D call may be TRBD1 or TRBD2 (5 bases each). Trimming took 0 bases from V and 1 from J, leaving 9 bases between them. The CDR3 contains 15 residues. CDR1 and CDR2 from the germline V gene are MGHRA and YSYEKL. The CDR3 loop is CASSQDRGTQETQYF. CDR3 DNA: TGCGCCAGCAGCCAAGATCGTGGGACCCAAGAGACCCAGTACTTC.

The chain joins TRBV30 to TRBJ2-1, with 8 nucleotides matching TRBD2. CDR1 is GTSNPN, CDR2 SVGIG, per germline (reference sequence). CDR3 size: 17 residues. The junction had 14 bases not matched to a gene; V was cut back by 2 bases and J by 5 bases. The CDR3 loop is CAWSPIGDGRADNEQFF. The CDR3 region has the DNA TGTGCCTGGAGTCCGATTGGGGACGGGAGGGCCGACAATGAGCAGTTCTTC. Supplemented by reference TRBV30 and TRBJ2-1, the full variable domain reads SQTIHQWPATLVQPVGSPLSLECTVEGTSNPNLYWYRQAAGRGLQLLFYSVGIGQISSEVPQNLSASRPQDRQFILSSKKLLLSDSGFYLCAWSPIGDGRADNEQFFGPGTRLTVL.

The rearrangement joins TRBV27 to TRBJ2-1; D is ambiguous. This CDR3 contains 14 residues. Germline values: CDR1 MNHEY, CDR2 SMNVEV (reference sequence). Deletions cut 8 bases from V and 0 bases from J, with 11 bases between. The CDR3 reads CASLPKSSYNEQFF. Written as DNA, the CDR3 is TGTGCCAGCCTCCCAAAGAGCTCCTACAATGAGCAGTTCTTC.

CDR3 sequence (DNA): TGCGCCAGCAAAGGACTAGCGGTCACCGGGGAGCTGTTTTTT. Its translation: CASKGLAVTGELFF. The J gene is TRBJ2-2, the V gene TRBV5-1; TRBD2 matches 10 bases. The CDR3 loop spans 14 amino acids. Germline V CDR1 and CDR2: SGHRS, YFSETQ. The ends lost 6 bases at V and 4 bases at J; junction bases unmatched: 3.

V and J are TRBV7-2 and TRBJ2-1; 7 positions match TRBD2. Germline trimming cut 3 bases from V and 7 bases from J; bases unmatched to any gene: 9. Germline CDR1 reads SGHTA; CDR2 reads FQGNSA. CDR3 length equals 15 residues. The CDR3 sequence: CASSFTSAQGNEQFF. As DNA, the CDR3 is TGTGCCAGCAGCTTTACTAGCGCCCAAGGAAATGAGCAGTTCTTC.

The chain employs TRBV4-1 and TRBJ1-2; 7 bases agree with TRBD1. Per the germline V gene, CDR1 is MGHRA and CDR2 is YSYEKL. The CDR3 has 15 amino acids. Unmatched junction bases numbered 6, after V lost 0 bases and J lost 5 bases. In DNA form, the CDR3 reads TGCGCCAGCAGCCAAGATGCGACAGGGACGTATGGCTACACCTTC. Protein product: CASSQDATGTYGYTF.

Of note for this clone: Other nucleotide sequences in the sample specify the same CDR3. This sequence joins TRBV29-1 and TRBJ1-2; D perhaps matches TRBD1 (5 bases). CDR1 and CDR2 (germline): SQVTM, ANQGSEA. This CDR3 contains 12 residues. V was trimmed by 4 bases and J by 2 bases, leaving 8 bases between them. This CDR3 is CSVVGGNYGYTF. CDR3 nucleotide sequence: TGCAGCGTTGTGGGGGGAAACTATGGCTACACCTTC. Looking up the rest from reference TRBV29-1 and TRBJ1-2 gives the full variable domain: SAVISQKPSRDICQRGTSLTIQCQVDSQVTMMFWYRQQPGQSLTLIATANQGSEATYESGFVIDKFPISRPNLTFSTLTVSNMSPEDSSIYLCSVVGGNYGYTFGSGTRLTVV.

In its sample, this clone was seen once. The V gene is TRBV5-1, the J gene TRBJ2-5, with 10 bases that match TRBD1. The CDR3 contains 14 residues. The germline V gene has CDR1 SGHRS and CDR2 YFSETQ. Trimming took 5 bases from V and 4 from J; bases not matched to a gene: 5. In DNA form, the CDR3 reads TGCGCCAGCAGAGACAGGGGGCTTGGAGAGACCCAGTACTTC. Protein product: CASRDRGLGETQYF.

This chain joins TRBV18 and TRBJ1-2; D ambiguous. The CDR3 sequence is 13 residues long. V was cut by 8 bases and J by 8 bases, with 18 bases left in between. Looked up from germline, CDR1 is KGHSH and CDR2 is LQKENI. The CDR3 loop is CASTARPAGGYTF. CDR3 coding DNA: TGTGCCAGCACAGCCAGACCCGCTGGAGGCTACACCTTC.

This clone was recorded a few times. The genes are TRBV7-9 and TRBJ2-5, with a possible D match to TRBD1 (5 bases). There are 14 residues in the CDR3. V was shortened by 5 bases and J by 2 bases, with 12 bases between the two germline ends. Germline CDR1 is SEHNR and CDR2 is FQNEAQ (reference sequence). The CDR3 spells CASSPLGRQETQYF. The CDR3 DNA reads TGTGCCAGCAGCCCCCTGGGGCGGCAAGAGACCCAGTACTTC.

The chain recombines TRBV5-1 with TRBJ2-1; TRBD2 is a possible D gene (5 bases). CDR3 length equals 14 residues. V shed 6 bases and J shed 0 bases, with 10 bases lying between them. The germline gives CDR1 SGHRS, CDR2 YFSETQ. The CDR3 region is CASKAGSSYNEQFF. DNA of the CDR3: TGCGCCAGCAAGGCTGGGAGCTCCTACAATGAGCAGTTCTTC.

The chain couples TRBV29-1 to TRBJ1-1, with unresolved D. CDR3 length equals 13 residues. Germline V gives CDR1 SQVTM, CDR2 ANQGSEA. The V gene lost 8 bases and the J gene lost 4 bases, with 17 bases spanning the gap. The CDR3 DNA reads as TGCAGCTCTTGGACGCCCGTCGGCACTGAAGCTTTCTTT. This gives the protein CSSWTPVGTEAFF.

V and J are TRBV7-2 and TRBJ2-7; 8 nucleotides agree with TRBD1. Trimming cost V 1 base and J 0 bases; bases outside gene matches: 2. Germline V gives CDR1 SGHTA, CDR2 FQGNSA. The CDR3 loop spans 15 amino acids. The chain's CDR3 is CASSLVGTGSYEQYF. CDR3 in DNA: TGTGCCAGCAGCTTAGTGGGGACAGGCTCCTACGAGCAGTACTTC.

The rearrangement links TRBV7-2 to TRBJ2-7, with D possibly being TRBD2 (5 bases). V was clipped by 5 bases and J by 1 base, with 15 bases between them. Looked up from germline, CDR1 is SGHTA and CDR2 is FQGNSA. This CDR3 is 15 amino acids long. CDR3 sequence reads: CASSPGLWRSYEQYF. The CDR3 coding sequence is TGTGCCAGCAGCCCCGGGTTGTGGAGGTCCTACGAGCAGTACTTC.

The genes are TRBV7-9 and TRBJ1-1; D is unclear. Germline V gives CDR1 SEHNR, CDR2 FQNEAQ (reference sequence). Trimming removed 3 bases at V and 7 bases at J, with 15 bases between. CDR3 length equals 14 residues. CDR3 protein: CASSLSRATGEAFF. As DNA, the CDR3 is TGTGCCAGCAGCTTGTCCCGGGCCACCGGTGAAGCTTTCTTT. Supplemented by reference TRBV7-9 and TRBJ1-1, the full variable domain reads DTGVSQNPRHKITKRGQNVTFRCDPISEHNRLYWYRQTLGQGPEFLTYFQNEAQLEKSRLLSDRFSAERPKGSFSTLEIQRTEQGDSAMYLCASSLSRATGEAFFGQGTRLTVV.

The V call is TRBV27, the J call TRBJ2-4; 10 nucleotides match TRBD2. This CDR3 region has 17 residues. Looked up from germline, CDR1 is MNHEY and CDR2 is SMNVEV (reference sequence). Unmatched junction bases numbered 8, after V lost 0 bases and J lost 6 bases. CDR3 residues: CASSLSSLAGVSNIQYF. Here the CDR3 DNA reads TGTGCCAGCAGTTTATCGAGTCTAGCGGGAGTTTCAAACATTCAGTACTTC.

The V gene is TRBV9, the J gene TRBJ2-1; D is possibly TRBD2 (5 bases). V lost 0 bases, J lost 4 bases, and 11 bases lay in between. The CDR3 is 15 residues long. From germline, CDR1 is SGDLS and CDR2 YYNGEE. The chain's CDR3 is CASSVGAGGYNEQFF. CDR3 DNA: TGTGCCAGCAGCGTAGGTGCAGGCGGGTACAATGAGCAGTTCTTC.

The chain combines TRBV10-3 with TRBJ2-7; a possible D gene is TRBD2 (6 bases). The CDR3 is 13 amino acids. Per germline, CDR1 ENHRY and CDR2 SYGVKD. V was pared by 4 bases and J by 1 base, with 8 bases between. This CDR3 reads CAISGGLSYEQYF. CDR3 DNA sequence: TGTGCCATCAGTGGGGGACTGTCCTACGAGCAGTACTTC.

The chain couples TRBV15 to TRBJ2-4; 7 bases match TRBD1. Germline values: CDR1 LNHNV, CDR2 YYDKDF (reference sequence). The CDR3 loop spans 15 amino acids. V was clipped by 5 bases and J by 16 bases; unmatched bases: 20. The CDR3 spells CATSGGQSARFGSYF. CDR3 DNA: TGTGCCACCAGCGGGGGACAGAGTGCTCGGTTTGGGAGTTACTTC.

V usage is TRBV7-2 and J usage is TRBJ2-2, with a tentative D call TRBD2 (6 bases). There are 15 residues in the CDR3. V lost 4 bases to trimming and J lost 5 bases, with 14 bases between them. In germline, CDR1 is SGHTA, CDR2 FQGNSA. The CDR3 protein is CASSSSARVTGELFF. DNA for the CDR3: TGTGCCAGCAGCTCTAGCGCCCGGGTGACCGGGGAGCTGTTTTTT.

The chain recombines TRBV5-1 with TRBJ1-1, with D hard to call. The germline gives CDR1 SGHRS, CDR2 YFSETQ. The CDR3 consists of 13 residues. The ends were cut back, 4 bases at V and 1 base at J, with 8 bases in the middle. DNA of the CDR3: TGCGCCAGCAGCCCCACACAGAACACTGAAGCTTTCTTT. This encodes CASSPTQNTEAFF.

The table lists this clone with a few counts. The rearrangement joins TRBV4-2 to TRBJ2-4; weak D call: TRBD1 (6 bases). CDR3 length: 17 residues. Germline CDR1 is LGHNA and CDR2 is YNFKEQ. The ends were cut back, 0 bases at V and 8 bases at J, with 20 bases in the middle. The CDR3 sequence: CASSQDPTGRNEDIQYF. In DNA, the CDR3 is TGTGCCAGCAGCCAAGATCCAACAGGGCGTAACGAAGACATTCAGTACTTC.

The genes are TRBV18 and TRBJ1-2; TRBD1 matches at 8 bases. The V segment lost 5 bases and the J segment 7 bases; nucleotides outside the gene matches: 15. This CDR3 region has 16 residues. Germline V gene lookup returns CDR1 KGHSH and CDR2 LQKENI. The DNA of the CDR3 is TGTGCCAGCTCAGACCGTCCGACAGGGGATGTCTTTGGCTACACCTTC. Encoded protein: CASSDRPTGDVFGYTF.

The genes are TRBV30 and TRBJ2-1, with D perhaps matching TRBD2 (5 bases). Germline V gene sequence: CDR1 GTSNPN, CDR2 SVGIG (reference sequence). The CDR3 is made up of 10 amino acids. The V end lost 7 bases, the J end lost 9 bases, and 10 bases lay between the germline ends. The CDR3 region is CASKRGEQFF. The CDR3 region has the DNA TGTGCCTCGAAACGGGGTGAGCAGTTCTTC.